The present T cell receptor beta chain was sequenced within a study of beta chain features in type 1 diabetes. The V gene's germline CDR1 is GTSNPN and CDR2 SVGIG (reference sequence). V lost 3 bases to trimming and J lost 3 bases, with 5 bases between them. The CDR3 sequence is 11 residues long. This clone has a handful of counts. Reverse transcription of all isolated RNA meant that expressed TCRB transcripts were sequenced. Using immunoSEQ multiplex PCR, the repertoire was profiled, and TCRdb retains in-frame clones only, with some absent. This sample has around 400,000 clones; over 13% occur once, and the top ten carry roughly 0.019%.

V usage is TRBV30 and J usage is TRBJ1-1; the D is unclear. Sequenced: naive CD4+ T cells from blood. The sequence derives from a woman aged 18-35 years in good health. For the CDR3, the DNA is TGTGCCTGGAGGGACTACACTGAAGCTTTCTTT. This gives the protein CAWRDYTEAFF.